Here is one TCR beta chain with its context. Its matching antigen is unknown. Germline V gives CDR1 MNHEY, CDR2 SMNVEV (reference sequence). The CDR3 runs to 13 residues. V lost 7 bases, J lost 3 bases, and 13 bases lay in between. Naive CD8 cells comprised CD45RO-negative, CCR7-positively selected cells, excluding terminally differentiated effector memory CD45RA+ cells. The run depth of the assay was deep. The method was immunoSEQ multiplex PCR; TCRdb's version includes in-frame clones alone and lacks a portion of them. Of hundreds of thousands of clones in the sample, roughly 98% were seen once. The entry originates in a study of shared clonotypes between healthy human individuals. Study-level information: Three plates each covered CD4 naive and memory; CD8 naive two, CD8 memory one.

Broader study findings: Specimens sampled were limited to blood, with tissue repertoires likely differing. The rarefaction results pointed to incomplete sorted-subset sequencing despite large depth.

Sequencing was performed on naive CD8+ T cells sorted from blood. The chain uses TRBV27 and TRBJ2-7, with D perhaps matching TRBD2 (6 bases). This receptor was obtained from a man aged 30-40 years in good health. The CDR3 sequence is CASTERVGYEQYF. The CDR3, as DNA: TGTGCCAGCACGGAGCGGGTGGGCTACGAGCAGTACTTC.